The 4 T cell receptor beta chains below all came from one sample that was sequenced in a study of glioma-infiltrating T cells after dendritic cell vaccination. Repertoires were generated with immunoSEQ multiplex PCR, while TCRdb's copy carries only in-frame clones and drops some. In the table there are tens of thousands of clones, approximately 85% of which are singletons. Sample: blood, taken before dendritic cell vaccination. The receptors were gathered from a human donor with glioblastoma.

The rearrangement joins TRBV15 to TRBJ2-1, with 9 bases that match TRBD1. Germline lookup yields CDR1 LNHNV and CDR2 YYDKDF (reference sequence). V shed 5 bases, J shed 14 bases, and the junction held 7 bases outside the gene matches. The CDR3 is 12 residues long. The CDR3 nucleotides read TGTGCCACCAGCGTACAACAGGGGGCGAAGTTCTTC. It specifies CATSVQQGAKFF.

The chain joins TRBV6-5 to TRBJ1-5, with 8 bases that match TRBD1. CDR3 length: 15 amino acids. Germline CDR1 and CDR2: MNHEY and SVGAGI. The ends lost 6 bases at V and 5 bases at J; junction bases unmatched: 9. CDR3 in DNA: TGTGCCAGCAGGAACGGACAGGGAGGAGATCAGCCCCAGCATTTT. It specifies CASRNGQGGDQPQHF.

The table lists this clone with a count of one. This rearrangement joins TRBV29-1 to TRBJ2-7, with 11 bases that match TRBD1. The germline gives CDR1 SQVTM, CDR2 ANQGSEA. The J segment lost 3 bases and the V segment lost 3 bases, leaving 1 base of the junction unmatched. This CDR3 has 13 amino acids. CDR3 in DNA: TGCAGCGTTGAGGGGACAGGGGGCTACGAGCAGTACTTC. Translation: CSVEGTGGYEQYF.

As to this clone: The sample carries other DNA sequences with the same CDR3. The J gene is TRBJ1-6, the V gene TRBV5-1; D gene ambiguous. The V and J ends lost 0 bases and 0 bases respectively, with 7 bases between them. Germline loops: CDR1 SGHRS, CDR2 YFSETQ. The CDR3 runs 16 residues. CDR3 sequence: CASSLDSGSYNSPLHF. The CDR3 DNA is TGCGCCAGCAGCTTGGACTCAGGCTCCTATAATTCACCCCTCCACTTT.